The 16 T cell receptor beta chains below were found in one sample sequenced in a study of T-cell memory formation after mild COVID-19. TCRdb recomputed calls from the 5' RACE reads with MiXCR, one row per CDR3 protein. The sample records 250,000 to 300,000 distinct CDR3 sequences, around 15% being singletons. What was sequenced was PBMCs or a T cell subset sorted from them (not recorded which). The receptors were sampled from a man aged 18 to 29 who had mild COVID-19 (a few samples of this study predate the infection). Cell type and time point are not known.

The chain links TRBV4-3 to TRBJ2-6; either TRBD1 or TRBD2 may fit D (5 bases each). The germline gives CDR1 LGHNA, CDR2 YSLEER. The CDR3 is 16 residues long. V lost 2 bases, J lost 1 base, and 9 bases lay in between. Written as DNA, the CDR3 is TGCGCCAGCAGCCAATTTGGGGGTTCTGGGGCCAACGTCCTGACTTTC. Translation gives CASSQFGGSGANVLTF.

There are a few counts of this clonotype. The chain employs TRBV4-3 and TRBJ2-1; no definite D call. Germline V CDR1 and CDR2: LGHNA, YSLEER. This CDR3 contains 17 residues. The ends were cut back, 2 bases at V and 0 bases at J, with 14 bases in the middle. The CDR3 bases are TGCGCCAGCAGCCAATCTGAAACCGGTAGCTCCTACAATGAGCAGTTCTTC. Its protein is CASSQSETGSSYNEQFF.

The CDR3 bases are TGCGCCAGCAGCGCTTCGGGGTTATTAAACACCATATATTTT. Its protein is CASSASGLLNTIYF. This rearrangement joins TRBV5-1 to TRBJ1-3, with D uncertain. The CDR3 extends over 14 amino acids. CDR1 and CDR2 (germline): SGHRS, YFSETQ. The V end was cut by 4 bases, the J end by 6 bases, with 14 bases between.

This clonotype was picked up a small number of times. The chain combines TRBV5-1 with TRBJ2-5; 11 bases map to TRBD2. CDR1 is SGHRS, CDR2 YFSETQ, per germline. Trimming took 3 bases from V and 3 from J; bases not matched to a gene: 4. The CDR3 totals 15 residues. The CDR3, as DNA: TGCGCCAGCAGCTCCGGGACTAGCGGCAAAGAGACCCAGTACTTC. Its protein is CASSSGTSGKETQYF.

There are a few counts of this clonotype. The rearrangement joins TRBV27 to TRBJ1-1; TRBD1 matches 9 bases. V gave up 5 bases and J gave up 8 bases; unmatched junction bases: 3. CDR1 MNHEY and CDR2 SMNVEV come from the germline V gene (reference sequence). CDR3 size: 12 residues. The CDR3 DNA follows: TGTGCCAGCAGTCATACAGGGGGCGAAGCTTTCTTT. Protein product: CASSHTGGEAFF.

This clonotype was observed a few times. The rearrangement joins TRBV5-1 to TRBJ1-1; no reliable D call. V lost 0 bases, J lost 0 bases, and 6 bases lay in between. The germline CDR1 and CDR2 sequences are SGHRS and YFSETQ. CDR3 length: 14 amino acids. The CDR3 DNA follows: TGCGCCAGCAGCTTGGGTCTAGTGAACACTGAAGCTTTCTTT. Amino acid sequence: CASSLGLVNTEAFF.

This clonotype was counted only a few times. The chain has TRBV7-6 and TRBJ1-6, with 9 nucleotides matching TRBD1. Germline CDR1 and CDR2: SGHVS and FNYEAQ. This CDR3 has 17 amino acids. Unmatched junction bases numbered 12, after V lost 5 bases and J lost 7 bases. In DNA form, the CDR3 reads TGTGCCAGCAGCCCAGGGACAGGGTTGGCTCCCAATTCACCCCTCCACTTT. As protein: CASSPGTGLAPNSPLHF. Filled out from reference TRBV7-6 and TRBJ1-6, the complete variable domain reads GAGVSQSPRYKVTKRGQDVALRCDPISGHVSLYWYRQALGQGPEFLTYFNYEAQQDKSGLPNDRFSAERPEGSISTLTIQRTEQRDSAMYRCASSPGTGLAPNSPLHFGNGTRLTVT.

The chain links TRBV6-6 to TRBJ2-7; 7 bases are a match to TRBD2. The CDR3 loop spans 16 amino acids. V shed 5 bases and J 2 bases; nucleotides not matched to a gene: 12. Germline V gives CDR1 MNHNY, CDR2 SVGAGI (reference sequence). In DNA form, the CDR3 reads TGTGCCAGCAGTCCTGCATCTAGCGGACCCACCTACGAGCAGTACGTC. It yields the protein CASSPASSGPTYEQYV.

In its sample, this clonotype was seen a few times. This CDR3 is CASRQGADTGELFF. The CDR3 DNA sequence: TGTGCCAGCAGACAGGGGGCGGACACCGGGGAGCTGTTTTTT. J is TRBJ2-2 and V is TRBV7-2; 9 bases match TRBD1. CDR1 is SGHTA, CDR2 FQGNSA, per germline. The CDR3 extends over 14 amino acids. V dropped 6 bases and J dropped 3; count of bases not matched to a gene: 2.

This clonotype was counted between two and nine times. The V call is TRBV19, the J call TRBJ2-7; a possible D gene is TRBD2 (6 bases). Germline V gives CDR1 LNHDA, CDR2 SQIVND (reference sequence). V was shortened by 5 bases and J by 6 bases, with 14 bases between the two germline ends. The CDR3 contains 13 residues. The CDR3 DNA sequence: TGTGCCAGTAGTGCGCGATCTAGCGCCGAGCAGTACTTC. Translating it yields CASSARSSAEQYF.

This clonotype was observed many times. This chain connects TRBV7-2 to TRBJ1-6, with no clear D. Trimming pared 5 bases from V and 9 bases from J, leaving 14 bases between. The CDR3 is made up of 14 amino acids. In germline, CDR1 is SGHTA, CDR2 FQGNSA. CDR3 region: CASSPGSGGSPLHF. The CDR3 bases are TGTGCCAGCAGCCCGGGGTCAGGAGGTTCACCCCTCCACTTT.

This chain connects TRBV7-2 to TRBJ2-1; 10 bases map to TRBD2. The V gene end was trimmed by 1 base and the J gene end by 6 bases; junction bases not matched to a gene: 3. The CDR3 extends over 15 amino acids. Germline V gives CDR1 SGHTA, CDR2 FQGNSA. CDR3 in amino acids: CASSLVSGGGNEQFF. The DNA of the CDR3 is TGTGCCAGCAGCTTAGTAAGCGGGGGGGGCAATGAGCAGTTCTTC.

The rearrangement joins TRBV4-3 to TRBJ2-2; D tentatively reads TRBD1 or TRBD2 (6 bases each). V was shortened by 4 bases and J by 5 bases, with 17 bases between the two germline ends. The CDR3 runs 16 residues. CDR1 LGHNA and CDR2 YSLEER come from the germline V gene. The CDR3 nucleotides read TGCGCCAGCAGCCCGCTGGGGGGCATAGGGACCGGGGAGCTGTTTTTT. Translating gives CASSPLGGIGTGELFF.

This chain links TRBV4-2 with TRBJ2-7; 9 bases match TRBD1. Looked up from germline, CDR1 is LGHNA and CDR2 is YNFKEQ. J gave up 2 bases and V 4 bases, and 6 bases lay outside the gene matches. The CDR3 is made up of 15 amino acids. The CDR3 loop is CASSLYRGPAYEQYF. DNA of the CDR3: TGTGCCAGCAGCCTCTACAGGGGGCCGGCCTACGAGCAGTACTTC.

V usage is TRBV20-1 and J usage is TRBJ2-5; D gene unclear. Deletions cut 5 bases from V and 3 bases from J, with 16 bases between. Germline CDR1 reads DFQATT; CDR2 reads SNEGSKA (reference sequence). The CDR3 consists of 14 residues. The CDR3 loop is CSAAPPGPEETQYF. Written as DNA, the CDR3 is TGCAGTGCTGCGCCCCCGGGTCCCGAAGAGACCCAGTACTTC.

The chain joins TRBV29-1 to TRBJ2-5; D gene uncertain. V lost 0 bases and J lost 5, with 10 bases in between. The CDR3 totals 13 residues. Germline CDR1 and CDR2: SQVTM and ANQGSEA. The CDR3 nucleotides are TGCAGCGTTGAAGAACCCCTCAGGGAGACCCAGTACTTC. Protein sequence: CSVEEPLRETQYF.